Given below is one T cell receptor beta chain in context. The antigen is unknown. Isolated per sample were at least 6 million PBMCs. This record comes from a study of blood T cells in healthy people across ages. Overall study results and limits: Expanded clonotype changes were possibly confounded by unknown donor CMV status. With naive T cell percentage, TCR beta diversity showed a strong correlation.

CDR3 length equals 13 residues. V was pared by 6 bases and J by 10 bases, with 16 bases between. Germline V CDR1 and CDR2: DFQATT, SNEGSKA (reference sequence). For the second PCR, which ran for about 6 to 11 cycles, a sample-barcoded 5' primer and a J-beta primer mix were used. From the 5' RACE reads, TCRdb called clonotypes with MiXCR, one entry per CDR3 protein. The data hold around 690,000 distinct CDR3 sequences, with about 53% observed a single time. The chain employs TRBV20-1 and TRBJ1-6; D is possibly TRBD1 (6 bases). The receptor was derived from a man between 60 and 75 years old in good health. Sequenced material: blood. DNA for the CDR3: TGCAGTGCCGGGGGTTGGGGGGGCTCACCCCTCCACTTT. Encoded protein: CSAGGWGGSPLHF.